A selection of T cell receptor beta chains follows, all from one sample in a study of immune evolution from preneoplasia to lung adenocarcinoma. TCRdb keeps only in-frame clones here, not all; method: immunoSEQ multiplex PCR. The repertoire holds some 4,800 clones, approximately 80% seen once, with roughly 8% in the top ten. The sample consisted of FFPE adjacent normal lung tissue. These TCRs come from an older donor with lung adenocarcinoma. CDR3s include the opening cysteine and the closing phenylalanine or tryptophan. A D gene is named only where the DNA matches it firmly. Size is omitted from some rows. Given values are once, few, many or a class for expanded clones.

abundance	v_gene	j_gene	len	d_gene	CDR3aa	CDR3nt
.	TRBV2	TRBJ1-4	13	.	CASLESLGEKLFF	TGTGCCAGCTTGGAGTCCCTGGGCGAAAAACTGTTTTTT
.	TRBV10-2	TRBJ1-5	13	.	CASTGYSNQPQHF	TGCGCCAGCACGGGCTATAGCAATCAGCCCCAGCATTTT
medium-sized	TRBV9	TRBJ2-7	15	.	CASSVGPAQIYEQYF	TGTGCCAGCAGCGTAGGCCCCGCTCAAATCTACGAGCAGTACTTC
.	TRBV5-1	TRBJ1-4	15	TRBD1	CASSLTGGTNEKLFF	TGCGCCAGCAGCTTGACAGGGGGAACTAATGAAAAACTGTTTTTT
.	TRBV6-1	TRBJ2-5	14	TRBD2	CASGRAGGGETQYF	TGTGCCAGCGGTAGAGCGGGAGGGGGAGAGACCCAGTACTTC
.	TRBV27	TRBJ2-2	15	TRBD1	CASSFGDRYTGELFF	TGTGCCAGCAGTTTTGGGGACAGGTACACCGGGGAGCTGTTTTTT
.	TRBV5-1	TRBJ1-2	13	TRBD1	CASSVRQGDGYTF	TGCGCCAGCAGCGTGAGACAGGGGGATGGCTACACCTTC
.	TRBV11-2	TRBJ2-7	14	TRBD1	CASSPGGANYEQYF	TGTGCCAGCAGCCCAGGGGGCGCGAACTACGAGCAGTACTTC
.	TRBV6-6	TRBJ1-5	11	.	CASSENQPQHF	TGTGCCAGCAGTGAGAATCAGCCCCAGCATTTT
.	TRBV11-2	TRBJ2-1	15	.	CASSLAGSSYNEQFF	TGTGCCAGCAGCTTAGCGGGGAGCTCCTACAATGAGCAGTTCTTC
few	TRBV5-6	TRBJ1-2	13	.	CASSLAPGSGYTF	TGTGCCAGCAGCTTGGCCCCAGGGAGCGGCTACACCTTC